This TCR beta chain is drawn from a study of identical twins. TCRdb re-derived calls from the 5' RACE reads in MiXCR, one entry per CDR3 protein. Of 600,000 to 700,000 distinct CDR3 sequences in the sample, 21% are singletons; the top ten hold 4.3%. The germline V and J ends were trimmed by 4 bases and 7 bases, with 11 bases remaining between them. The CDR3 extends over 13 amino acids. Germline loops: CDR1 ENHRY, CDR2 SYGVKD. In regard to this clonotype: Its antigen remains unknown.

Overall study findings and caveats: The study found that models underestimated out-of-frame TCR alpha sharing in monozygotic twins.

The sample was also reused in another study, on T cells expressing NK-cell markers. From that second work: Sorted CD3+CD56+NKG2C+, CD3+CD56+NKG2C- and CD3+CD56-NKG2C+ T-cell subsets were beta-chain profiled. Several donors' CD3+CD56-NKG2C+ cells were dominated by the same clonotypes. Clarity on HCMV specificity was lacking for the expanded NKG2C+ T cell clones.

This TCR came from a woman in her late teens or twenties in good health. Sequencing input: PBMCs. The chain employs TRBV10-3 and TRBJ1-5; no definite D call. This chain's CDR3 is CAISAADQQPQHF. The DNA for the CDR3 is TGTGCCATCAGTGCAGCAGACCAGCAGCCCCAGCATTTT.